What follows are 5 T cell receptor beta chains derived from one specimen sequenced in a study of post-analysis software for immune sequencing data. Study conclusions and caveats: Patients used about 5 TRBV segments, including TRBV5-6, TRBV5-1 and TRBV20-1, more often than controls.

Sequencing libraries made from TCR beta cDNA carried unique molecular identifiers. TCRdb reprocessed the PCR reads via MiXCR and lists one record per CDR3 protein. This table holds about 260,000 distinct CDR3 sequences, 30% to 45% found once. Antigen specificity for these receptors is unknown. The sample comprised blood. All receptors derive from a girl between 5 and 17 years old with multiple sclerosis.

This clonotype was seen a single time. The chain carries TRBV7-3 and TRBJ2-1; 10 positions match TRBD2. Germline V gives CDR1 SGHTA, CDR2 FQGTGA. J gave up 10 bases and V 2 bases, and 5 bases lay outside the gene matches. The CDR3 is made up of 14 amino acids. The CDR3 DNA sequence: TGTGCCAGCAGCTTATCTACTAGCGGGAACGAGCAGTTCTTC. This encodes CASSLSTSGNEQFF.

This rearrangement joins TRBV7-3 to TRBJ2-7; D remains ambiguous. With 1 base removed from V and 10 bases from J, the gap between germline ends came to 17 bases. The CDR3 runs 14 residues. Germline V gives CDR1 SGHTA, CDR2 FQGTGA. The CDR3 here is CASSLSGSREIQYF. The CDR3 DNA is TGTGCCAGCAGCTTAAGCGGTAGCAGAGAGATCCAGTACTTC.

This clonotype was picked up a small number of times. The chain joins TRBV20-1 to TRBJ2-1; D is perhaps TRBD2 (6 bases). V lost 5 bases, J lost 8 bases, and 22 bases lay in between. From germline, CDR1 is DFQATT and CDR2 SNEGSKA (reference sequence). CDR3 size: 15 residues. The CDR3 loop is CSAPLKRENGDEQFF. CDR3 nucleotides: TGCAGTGCTCCCCTCAAACGGGAGAATGGCGATGAGCAGTTCTTC.

There are many counts of this clonotype. V gene TRBV28 combines with J gene TRBJ1-2; 7 positions match TRBD1. This CDR3 spans 12 amino acids. Germline CDR1 reads MDHEN; CDR2 reads SYDVKM. J lost 4 bases, V lost 6 bases, and 2 bases had no gene match. The CDR3 region is CASSRDSYGYTF. The DNA for the CDR3 is TGTGCCAGCAGCCGGGACAGCTATGGCTACACCTTC.

This clonotype was seen once. This rearrangement joins TRBV29-1 to TRBJ1-1, with a possible D match to TRBD1 (5 bases). V gave up 1 base and J gave up 4 bases, with 16 bases separating them. Germline V CDR1 and CDR2: SQVTM, ANQGSEA. The CDR3 is made up of 15 amino acids. CDR3 sequence: CSVEGGEGLGTEAFF. CDR3 DNA: TGCAGCGTTGAAGGGGGAGAGGGGCTGGGCACTGAAGCTTTCTTT.